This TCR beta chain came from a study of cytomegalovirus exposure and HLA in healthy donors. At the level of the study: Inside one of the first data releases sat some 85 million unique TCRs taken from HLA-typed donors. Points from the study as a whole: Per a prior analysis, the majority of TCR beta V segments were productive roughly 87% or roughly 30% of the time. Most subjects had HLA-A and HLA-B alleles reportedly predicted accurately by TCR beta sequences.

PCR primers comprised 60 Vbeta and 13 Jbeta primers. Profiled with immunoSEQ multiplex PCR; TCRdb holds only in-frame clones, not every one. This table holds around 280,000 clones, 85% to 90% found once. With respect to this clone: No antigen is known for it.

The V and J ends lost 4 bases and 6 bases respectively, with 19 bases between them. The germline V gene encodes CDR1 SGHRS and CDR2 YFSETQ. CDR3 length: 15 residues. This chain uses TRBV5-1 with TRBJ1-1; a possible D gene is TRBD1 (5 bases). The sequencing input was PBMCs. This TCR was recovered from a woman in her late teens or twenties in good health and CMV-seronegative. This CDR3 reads CASSPEITRGAEAFF. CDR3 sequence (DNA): TGCGCCAGCAGCCCCGAAATCACCCGGGGGGCTGAAGCTTTCTTT.